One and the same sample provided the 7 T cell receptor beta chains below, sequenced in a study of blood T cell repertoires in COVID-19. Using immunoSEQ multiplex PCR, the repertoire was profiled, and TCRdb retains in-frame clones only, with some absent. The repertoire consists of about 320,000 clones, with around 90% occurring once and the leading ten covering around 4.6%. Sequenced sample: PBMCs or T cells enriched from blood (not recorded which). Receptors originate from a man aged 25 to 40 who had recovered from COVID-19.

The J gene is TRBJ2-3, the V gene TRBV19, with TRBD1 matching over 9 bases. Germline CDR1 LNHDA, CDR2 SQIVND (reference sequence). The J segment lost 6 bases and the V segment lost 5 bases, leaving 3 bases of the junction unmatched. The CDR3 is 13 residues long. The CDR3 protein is CASSFGQGDTQYF. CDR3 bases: TGTGCCAGTAGTTTTGGACAGGGGGATACGCAGTATTTT.

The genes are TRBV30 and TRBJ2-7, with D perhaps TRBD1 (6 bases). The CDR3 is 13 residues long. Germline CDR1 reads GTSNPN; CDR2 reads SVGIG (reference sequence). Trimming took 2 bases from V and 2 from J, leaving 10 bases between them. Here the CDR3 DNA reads TGTGCCTGGAGTAAAGGGGGACCCTACGAGCAGTACTTC. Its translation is CAWSKGGPYEQYF. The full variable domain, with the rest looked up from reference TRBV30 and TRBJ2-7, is SQTIHQWPATLVQPVGSPLSLECTVEGTSNPNLYWYRQAAGRGLQLLFYSVGIGQISSEVPQNLSASRPQDRQFILSSKKLLLSDSGFYLCAWSKGGPYEQYFGPGTRLTVT.

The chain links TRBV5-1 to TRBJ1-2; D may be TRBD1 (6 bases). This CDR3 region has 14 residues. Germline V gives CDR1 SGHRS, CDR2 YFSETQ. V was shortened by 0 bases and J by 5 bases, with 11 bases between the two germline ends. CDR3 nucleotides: TGCGCCAGCAGCTTGGACAGGGCGGAATATGGCTACACCTTC. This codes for CASSLDRAEYGYTF.

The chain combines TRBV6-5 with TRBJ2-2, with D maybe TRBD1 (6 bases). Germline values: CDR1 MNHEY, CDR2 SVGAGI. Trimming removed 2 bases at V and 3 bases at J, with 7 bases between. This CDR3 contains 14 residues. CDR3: CASSYGQYTGELFF. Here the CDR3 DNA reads TGTGCCAGCAGTTACGGACAGTACACCGGGGAGCTGTTTTTT.

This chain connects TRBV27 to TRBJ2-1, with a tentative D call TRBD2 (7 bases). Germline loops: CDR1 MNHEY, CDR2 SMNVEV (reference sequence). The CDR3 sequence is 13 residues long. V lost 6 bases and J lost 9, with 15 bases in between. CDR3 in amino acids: CASSYSGGGEQFF. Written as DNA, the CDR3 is TGTGCCAGCAGCTACTCGGGGGGCGGTGAGCAGTTCTTC.

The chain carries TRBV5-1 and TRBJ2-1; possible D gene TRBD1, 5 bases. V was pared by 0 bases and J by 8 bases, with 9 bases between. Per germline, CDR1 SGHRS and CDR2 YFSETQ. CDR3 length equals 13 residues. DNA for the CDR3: TGCGCCAGCAGCTTGGTCAGGGCCGATGAGCAGTTCTTC. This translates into CASSLVRADEQFF.

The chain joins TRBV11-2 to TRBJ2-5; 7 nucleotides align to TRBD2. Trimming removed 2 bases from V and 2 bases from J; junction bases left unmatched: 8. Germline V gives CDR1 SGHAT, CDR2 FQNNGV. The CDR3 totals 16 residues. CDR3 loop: CASSLHGGGVQETQYF. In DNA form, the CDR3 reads TGTGCCAGCAGCTTACACGGCGGGGGAGTACAAGAGACCCAGTACTTC.